The following is a T cell receptor (beta chain) sequence with its context. In the authors' workflow: From reference gene primer amplification, estimates of nucleated cell counts were derived. Measured with immunoSEQ multiplex PCR; TCRdb has only the in-frame clones, and not every one. That table is the source of V, J and clone size, and D and trimming were worked out from the DNA. In the table there are roughly 350,000 clones, around 87% of which are singletons. The entry originates in a study of blood T cell repertoires in COVID-19. Study overall: Acute and convalescent COVID-19 specimens originated in the United States, Italy and Spain. T cells, B-cell-depleted T cells, or PBMCs supplied cDNA or gDNA.

The V and J ends lost 4 bases and 6 bases respectively, with 18 bases between them. CDR1 and CDR2 (germline): SGHRS, YFSETQ. This CDR3 region has 15 residues. This sequence was found in a woman younger than 45 with COVID-19, enrolled during active disease. Sequenced: peripheral blood. The genes are TRBV5-1 and TRBJ2-3; the D gene is possibly TRBD1 (6 bases). CDR3 region: CASSPAPTGTDTQYF. The CDR3 DNA is TGCGCCAGCAGCCCCGCCCCCACAGGGACCGATACGCAGTATTTT.